Listed here is a single TCR beta chain. What this receptor recognizes is not known. Within one base of it there is no much larger clone, and no base qualities were kept. These data belong to a study of Tregs in tolerant kidney transplant recipients (dated by TCRdb to about 2019). At the level of the whole study: The study used TCRbeta sequencing to identify donor-specific regulatory T cells before combined kidney and bone marrow transplantation, then tracked those cells after transplant. In a few healthy controls, several methods of expanding Tregs specific for an allogeneic donor were compared by TCRbeta repertoire sequencing.

Thawed PBMCs were FACS-sorted into unstimulated Tregs (CD4+CD25+CD127-), CD4+ non-Tregs (CD4+CD25-), CD4 cells and CD8 cells. Blood from healthy controls was obtained either as purchased buffy coats or from healthy volunteers. Healthy control blood was processed to PBMCs with a Ficoll density gradient and then cryopreserved, whereas patient PBMCs were collected both before and after transplant. Reading the germline V gene (reference sequence) gives CDR1 SGHKS and CDR2 YYEKEE. Germline trimming: 4 bases from V, 1 base from J; junction bases outside gene matches: 10. Including cysteine and phenylalanine, the CDR3 has 16 amino acids. CDR3 DNA only is kept here, 48 bases in frame from base 1. Points the paper makes about the study in general: The most biologically relevant and donor-specific TCRbeta repertoire appeared to be identified by expanding Tregs with activated donor B cells. Biological reproducibility was not directly assessed, although technical replication error appeared to be minimal. The study was constrained by small patient numbers, and validation of the findings is required in larger populations and under other immunosuppression protocols.

Genomic DNA was extracted from sorted cells with the QIAGEN DNeasy Blood and Tissue Kit for TCRbeta CDR3 sequencing. High-throughput TCRbeta CDR3 sequencing was carried out commercially through immunoSEQ, with PCR amplification with bias correction and internal controls included. The paper's processing steps were these. A unique productive TCRbeta sequence was defined by the CDR3 nucleotide sequence when primers matched, and otherwise by the CDR3 amino acid sequence together with the Vbeta and Jbeta genes. Sorting error was corrected by removing sequences shared between sorted populations at a frequency ratio of 2:1 or less, and the remaining shared sequences were assigned to the higher population. A sequence was defined as donor-reactive if the sequence was expanded at least 5-fold in CFSE-low cells compared with unstimulated cells and had a frequency of at least 0.01% in CFSE-low cells. Repertoire divergence was quantified by Jensen-Shannon divergence calculated from the top 100 TCRbeta sequences ranked by frequency. When a sample had multiple sequencing runs, each run was corrected for sorting error separately and the runs were then pooled. TCRdb obtained this table from immuneACCESS and retained in-frame rearrangements with V and J assigned. These tables miss some clones; where compared with another copy, unresolved V genes account for less than half of the shortfall, and the remainder is unexplained. V and J calls and clone size are those listed in that table; D and trimming were worked out from the DNA. The sample table holds about 240,000 clones, of which 65% to 85% were seen once. Together, the top ten hold 0.55% to 0.65% of the sample.

Sequencing was carried out using CD4+ T cells from blood. The chain was built from TRBV5-5 and TRBJ2-5, with 7 junctional bases fitting TRBD2. This clonotype was obtained from a human donor in good health. The CDR3 amino acid sequence is: CASSGAGRETQETQYF. The DNA sequence reads TGTGCCAGCAGCGGAGCAGGGCGGGAGACCCAAGAGACCCAGTACTTC. Reference TRBV5-5 and TRBJ2-5 proteins supply the regions before and after the CDR3; the full variable domain is: DAGVTQSPTHLIKTRGQQVTLRCSPISGHKSVSWYQQVLGQGPQFIFQYYEKEERGRGNFPDRFSARQFPNYSSELNVNALLLGDSALYLCASSGAGRETQETQYFGPGTRLLVL.